Listed below are T cell receptor beta chains from one sample, sequenced in a study of naive and memory T cell subsets. TCRdb reanalysed the UMI-ligation and nested PCR reads using MiXCR and keeps one entry per CDR3 protein. The sample carries about 90,000 distinct CDR3 sequences, over 9% recorded once. Sequences were obtained from naive CD4+ T cells from blood. The receptors shown here come from a human donor in good health. Each CDR3 is given with its conserved first and last residue. Each record gives: V gene, J gene, clone size, D gene, CDR3 protein, CDR3 DNA. A D gene is named only where the DNA matches it firmly. Some rows have no size entry. The others give once, few or many, or a class for an expanded clone.

>TRBV2|TRBJ2-1|-|-
CATQARVHNEQFF
TGTGCCACCCAAGCCCGGGTCCACAATGAGCAGTTCTTC
>TRBV9|TRBJ2-5|few|-
CASSVEEIWRETQYF
TGTGCCAGCAGCGTAGAAGAGATATGGCGCGAGACCCAGTACTTC
>TRBV11-3|TRBJ2-1|-|-
CASSLVSGGAGFNEQFF
TGTGCCAGCAGCTTAGTTTCTGGCGGGGCAGGGTTCAATGAGCAGTTCTTC
>TRBV28|TRBJ2-4|few|TRBD2
CASKRGSGAKNIQYF
TGTGCCAGCAAGCGGGGGTCTGGTGCCAAAAACATTCAGTACTTC
>TRBV24-1|TRBJ2-5|many|TRBD1
CATSDFAGTGGETQYF
TGTGCCACCAGTGATTTTGCTGGGACAGGAGGGGAGACCCAGTACTTC
>TRBV7-2|TRBJ1-5|few|-
CASSRNRDEGPQHF
TGTGCCAGCAGCCGAAACAGGGATGAGGGGCCCCAGCATTTT
>TRBV27|TRBJ2-1|few|-
CASSSFGSGSYNEQFF
TGTGCCAGCAGTTCGTTCGGGAGTGGCTCCTACAATGAGCAGTTCTTC
>TRBV20-1|TRBJ2-5|few|TRBD2
CSARETSGGTYF
TGCAGTGCTAGAGAAACTAGCGGGGGGACCTACTTC
>TRBV7-9|TRBJ2-1|many|TRBD1
CASSSSRAGGYNEQFF
TGTGCCAGCAGCTCATCCCGGGCAGGGGGATACAATGAGCAGTTCTTC
>TRBV4-3|TRBJ2-2|-|TRBD2
CASSRRLAGNTGELFF
TGCGCCAGCAGCCGCAGACTAGCGGGGAACACCGGGGAGCTGTTTTTT
>TRBV28|TRBJ1-2|-|-
CASSTTGIYGYTF
TGTGCCAGCAGTACCACAGGGATCTATGGCTACACCTTC
>TRBV10-3|TRBJ2-3|many|-
CAISGTPNTDTQYF
TGTGCCATCAGTGGGACACCCAACACAGATACGCAGTATTTT
>TRBV29-1|TRBJ2-3|few|-
CSAIGDPISTDTQYF
TGCAGCGCGATTGGGGATCCCATAAGCACAGATACGCAGTATTTT
>TRBV29-1|TRBJ2-7|few|-
CSVEDRGRATYEQYF
TGCAGCGTTGAAGATCGCGGCAGGGCCACCTACGAGCAGTACTTC
>TRBV16|TRBJ1-5|-|-
CASSQLAGKTSSNQPQHF
TGTGCCAGCAGCCAATTGGCAGGAAAAACCTCCAGCAATCAGCCCCAGCATTTT
>TRBV20-1|TRBJ1-6|many|-
CSARDSPRAPLHF
TGCAGTGCTAGGGATAGCCCCCGCGCTCCCCTCCACTTT
>TRBV2|TRBJ2-7|few|TRBD1
CASSEEGTAQYF
TGTGCCAGCAGTGAAGAAGGGACAGCTCAGTACTTC
>TRBV12-3/TRBV12-4|TRBJ2-7|many|-
CASSYTGAKAGEQYF
TGTGCCAGCAGCTATACCGGGGCTAAGGCAGGAGAGCAGTACTTC
>TRBV6-2/TRBV6-3|TRBJ2-7|-|-
CASRDSVTEQYF
TGTGCCAGCAGGGACAGCGTTACGGAGCAGTACTTC
>TRBV7-2|TRBJ2-1|many|-
CASSPLSTSSYNEQFF
TGTGCCAGCAGCCCACTAAGTACGAGCTCCTACAATGAGCAGTTCTTC
>TRBV14|TRBJ2-5|few|-
CASSQVIRQETQYF
TGTGCCAGCAGCCAAGTCATCAGGCAAGAGACCCAGTACTTC
>TRBV3-1|TRBJ2-5|few|TRBD2
CASSPGMLADYKETQYF
TGTGCCAGCAGCCCGGGGATGCTAGCGGATTATAAAGAGACCCAGTACTTC
>TRBV11-2|TRBJ1-6|many|-
CASSLGGGPNSPLHF
TGTGCCAGCAGCTTAGGCGGGGGGCCTAATTCACCCCTCCACTTT